This T cell receptor (beta chain) was profiled in a study of T cells in Graves' hyperthyroidism and ophthalmopathy. Fresh peripheral blood, more than 8 ml of it, supplied the PBMCs. Germline loops: CDR1 SGHRS, CDR2 YFSETQ. The CDR3 is 17 amino acids. Trimming at V came to 0 bases and at J to 7 bases, leaving 11 bases not matched to a gene. Researchers amplified the TCR beta CDR3 regions from RNA transcripts. TCR CDR3 regions were first amplified by RT-PCR with HTBI primers. TCRdb re-called the multiplex PCR reads with MiXCR, one entry per CDR3 protein. The data contain around 300,000 distinct CDR3 sequences, roughly 13% of them seen just once; the ten biggest clones take up under 8%.

This TCR derives from a woman aged 35 to 49 with Graves' hyperthyroidism. The V gene is TRBV5-1, the J gene TRBJ2-1, with 9 bases that match TRBD2. Sequencing was done on a sample of blood. The CDR3 coding sequence is TGCGCCAGCAGCTTGGGAGGTCTAGCGGGAATGGAAAATGAGCAGTTCTTC. Encoded protein: CASSLGGLAGMENEQFF.